This TCR beta chain was captured by sequencing in a study of T-cell memory formation after mild COVID-19. Whole-study context: TCR clusters were largely donor specific.

A remark on this clonotype: Antigen specificity is unknown.

General study results and limits: Later expanders leaned toward CD4+, whereas clones contracting from day 15 to 85 were balanced CD4/CD8. Pre-infection memory already had some responding clones, implying cross-reactive memory joined.

TCRdb re-derived calls from the 5' RACE reads in MiXCR, one entry per CDR3 protein. This sample has about 390,000 distinct CDR3 sequences, with 21% found just once. The junction had 5 bases not matched to a gene; V was cut back by 5 bases and J by 5 bases. This CDR3 comprises 14 residues. J is TRBJ1-4 and V is TRBV12-3 or TRBV12-4; 7 bases map to TRBD1. Sample: PBMCs or a T cell subset sorted from them (not recorded which). The clonotype originates from an adult woman who had mild COVID-19 (a few samples of this study predate the infection). Cell type and time point are not known. CDR3 amino acids: CASSPTGPNEKLFF. CDR3 DNA: TGTGCCAGCAGTCCGACAGGGCCGAATGAAAAACTGTTTTTT.